Detailed here is one TCR beta chain. This entry belongs to a study of tumor T cells in aggressive B-cell lymphoma. Trimming stripped 0 bases from V and 5 bases from J, with 13 bases between. CDR1 is SNHLY and CDR2 is FYNNEI in the germline V gene. The CDR3 loop spans 15 amino acids. The method was immunoSEQ multiplex PCR; TCRdb's version includes in-frame clones alone and lacks a portion of them. The sample shows roughly 4,500 clones, more than 75% of them seen only once. This receptor was obtained from an adult with diffuse large B cell lymphoma. Sequences were obtained from tumor tissue. This chain connects TRBV2 to TRBJ2-5; a possible D gene is TRBD1 (7 bases). The CDR3 loop reads CASSEAGAGGETQYF. The CDR3 region has the DNA TGTGCCAGCAGTGAAGCAGGGGCAGGGGGGGAGACCCAGTACTTC.